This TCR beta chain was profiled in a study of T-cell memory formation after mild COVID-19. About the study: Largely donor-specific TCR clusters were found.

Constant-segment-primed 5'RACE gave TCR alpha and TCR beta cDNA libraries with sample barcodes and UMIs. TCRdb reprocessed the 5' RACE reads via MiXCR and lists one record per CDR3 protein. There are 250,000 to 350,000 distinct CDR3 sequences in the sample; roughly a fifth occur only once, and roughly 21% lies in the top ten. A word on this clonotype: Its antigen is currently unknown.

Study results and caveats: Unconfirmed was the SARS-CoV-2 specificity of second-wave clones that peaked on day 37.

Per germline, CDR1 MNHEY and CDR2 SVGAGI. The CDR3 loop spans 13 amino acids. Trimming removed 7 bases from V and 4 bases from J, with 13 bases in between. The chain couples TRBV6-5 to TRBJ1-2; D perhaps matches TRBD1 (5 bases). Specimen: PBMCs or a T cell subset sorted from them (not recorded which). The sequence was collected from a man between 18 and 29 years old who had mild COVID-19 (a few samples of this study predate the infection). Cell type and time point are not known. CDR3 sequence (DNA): TGTGCCAGCAAACCCCTGGGACGCTATGGCTACACCTTC. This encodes CASKPLGRYGYTF.